The present entry profiles one T cell receptor (beta chain) with its context. The source of the sample is a study of blood T cell repertoires in COVID-19. Study-wide background: Sites in the United States, Italy and Spain provided acute and convalescent COVID-19 samples. The cDNA or gDNA used as material had been derived from T cells, B-cell-depleted T cells, or PBMCs.

Methods used by the authors: From reference gene primer amplification, estimates of nucleated cell counts were derived. TCRdb keeps only in-frame clones here, not all; method: immunoSEQ multiplex PCR. The DNA was the basis for D and trimming; V, J and clone size are from that table. The sample holds over 40,000 clones, 80% to 95% seen once. The ends were cut back, 1 base at V and 5 bases at J, with 8 bases in the middle. This CDR3 region has 13 residues. Germline V gives CDR1 SEHNR, CDR2 FQNEAQ (reference sequence). The clonotype comes from a human donor in a cohort sampled during active COVID-19. The chain combines TRBV7-9 with TRBJ1-1, with D unresolved. The sequenced sample was peripheral blood. The CDR3 DNA reads TGTGCCAGCAGCTTAGACCCCAGGACTGAAGCTTTCTTT. It translates to CASSLDPRTEAFF.